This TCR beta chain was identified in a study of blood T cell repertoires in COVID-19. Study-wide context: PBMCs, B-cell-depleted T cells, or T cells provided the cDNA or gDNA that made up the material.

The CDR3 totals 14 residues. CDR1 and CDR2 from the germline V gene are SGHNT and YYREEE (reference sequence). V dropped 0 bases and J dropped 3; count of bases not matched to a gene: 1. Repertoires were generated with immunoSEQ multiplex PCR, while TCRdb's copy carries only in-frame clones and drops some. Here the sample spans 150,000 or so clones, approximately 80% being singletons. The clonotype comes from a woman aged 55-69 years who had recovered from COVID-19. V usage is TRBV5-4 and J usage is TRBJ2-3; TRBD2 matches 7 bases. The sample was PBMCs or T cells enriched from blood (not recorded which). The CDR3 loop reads CASSLDGGTDTQYF. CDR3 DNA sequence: TGTGCCAGCAGCTTGGACGGGGGGACAGATACGCAGTATTTT.